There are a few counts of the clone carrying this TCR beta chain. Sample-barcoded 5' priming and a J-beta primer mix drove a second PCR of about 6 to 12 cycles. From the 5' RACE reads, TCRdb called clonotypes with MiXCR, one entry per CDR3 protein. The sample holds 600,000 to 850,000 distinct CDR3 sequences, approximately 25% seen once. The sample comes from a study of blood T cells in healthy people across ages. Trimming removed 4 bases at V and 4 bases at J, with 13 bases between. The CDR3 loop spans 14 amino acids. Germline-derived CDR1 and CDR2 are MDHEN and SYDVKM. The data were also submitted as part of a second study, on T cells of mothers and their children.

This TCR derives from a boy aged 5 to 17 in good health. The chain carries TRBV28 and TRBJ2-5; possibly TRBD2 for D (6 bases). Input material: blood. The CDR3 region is CASSWGRGLETQYF. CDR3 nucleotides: TGTGCCAGCAGTTGGGGACGGGGACTAGAGACCCAGTACTTC.